These 18 T cell receptor beta chains share one sample of origin, sequenced in a study of OX40 agonist ivuxolimab in advanced cancers. Using immunoSEQ multiplex PCR, the repertoire was profiled, and TCRdb retains in-frame clones only, with some absent. This table holds 55,000 or so clones, approximately 87% found once. Sequences were derived from CD4+ or CD8+ T cells sorted from blood, sampled in a trial of the OX40 agonist ivuxolimab. These receptors were obtained from an adult with an advanced solid tumor such as melanoma, head and neck, liver or kidney cancer.

This chain joins TRBV10-3 and TRBJ2-2; 8 bases are shared with TRBD2. The length of the CDR3 is 19 residues. V gave up 0 bases and J gave up 0 bases; unmatched junction bases: 9. Germline lookup yields CDR1 ENHRY and CDR2 SYGVKD. The CDR3, as DNA: TGTGCCATCAGTGAGTCCTTGGGTAGCGGGGCTTCGAACACCGGGGAGCTGTTTTTT. Translated: CAISESLGSGASNTGELFF.

V gene TRBV6-6 combines with J gene TRBJ2-7, with D tentatively TRBD2 (6 bases). This CDR3 has 16 residues. Germline assignment: CDR1 MNHNY and CDR2 SVGAGI (reference sequence). The V end was cut by 2 bases, the J end by 5 bases, with 19 bases between. CDR3 coding DNA: TGTGCCAGCAGTTACCTCGCGGGGCGCTGGGGGGACGAGCAGTACTTC. It encodes CASSYLAGRWGDEQYF.

CDR3 coding DNA: TGCAGTGCTAGAGAGGCGGTTGAAGCTTTCTTT. Translated, it gives CSAREAVEAFF. The chain is built from TRBV20-1 and TRBJ1-1; D uncertain. Per the germline V gene, CDR1 is DFQATT and CDR2 is SNEGSKA (reference sequence). V was trimmed by 0 bases and J by 7 bases, leaving 6 bases between them. This CDR3 has 11 residues.

The chain carries TRBV27 and TRBJ1-6, with a tentative D call TRBD1 (5 bases). Trimming shortened V by 2 bases and J by 0 bases, and 8 bases separated the two germline ends. The CDR3 extends over 16 amino acids. Germline CDR1 MNHEY, CDR2 SMNVEV (reference sequence). The CDR3 DNA reads as TGTGCCAGCAGTTTAGGGGGGAGCTCCTATAATTCACCCCTCCACTTT. Its protein is CASSLGGSSYNSPLHF.

This clone has just a few counts. The V and J genes are TRBV19 and TRBJ1-5, with D possibly being TRBD1 (6 bases). CDR1 and CDR2 (germline): LNHDA, SQIVND (reference sequence). The CDR3 spans 15 residues. With 6 bases removed from V and 5 bases from J, the gap between germline ends came to 17 bases. DNA of the CDR3: TGTGCCAGTAGCAAAGGGACATTTCTCTATCAGCCCCAGCATTTT. Translated, it gives CASSKGTFLYQPQHF.

The V call is TRBV4-2, the J call TRBJ1-2; tentative D call: TRBD1 (5 bases). V was pared by 0 bases and J by 2 bases, with 13 bases between. The germline V gene encodes CDR1 LGHNA and CDR2 YNFKEQ. The CDR3 loop spans 16 amino acids. CDR3 bases: TGTGCCAGCAGCCAAGATTTTAGCGGGGCCAACTATGGCTACACCTTC. This gives the protein CASSQDFSGANYGYTF.

Details on this clone: The sample holds other DNA sequences that translate to the same CDR3. V is TRBV2 and J is TRBJ1-3, with D possibly being TRBD1 (5 bases). Germline V gene lookup returns CDR1 SNHLY and CDR2 FYNNEI. V lost 3 bases, J lost 0 bases, and 9 bases lay in between. The CDR3 spans 15 residues. The CDR3 bases are TGTGCCAGCAGTGAGGGGGTGCGCTCTGGAAACACCATATATTTT. It is translated as CASSEGVRSGNTIYF.

V usage is TRBV5-1 and J usage is TRBJ2-3; the D is unclear. V lost 0 bases, J lost 3 bases, and 14 bases lay in between. This CDR3 contains 16 residues. Germline CDR1 SGHRS, CDR2 YFSETQ. CDR3 sequence: CASSLGELFGTDTQYF. CDR3 coding DNA: TGCGCCAGCAGCTTGGGTGAGTTGTTCGGGACAGATACGCAGTATTTT. The full variable domain, completed using reference TRBV5-1 and TRBJ2-3, is KAGVTQTPRYLIKTRGQQVTLSCSPISGHRSVSWYQQTPGQGLQFLFEYFSETQRNKGNFPGRFSGRQFSNSRSEMNVSTLELGDSALYLCASSLGELFGTDTQYFGPGTRLTVL.

J is TRBJ1-2 and V is TRBV28; the match to TRBD1 covers 7 bases. V lost 5 bases and J lost 2; bases outside the gene matches: 5. Germline CDR1 MDHEN, CDR2 SYDVKM. This CDR3 is built from 14 residues. CDR3 sequence reads: CASSGNRGNYGYTF. CDR3 sequence (DNA): TGTGCCAGCAGTGGCAACAGGGGCAACTATGGCTACACCTTC.

This clone appeared once. The V gene is TRBV29-1, the J gene TRBJ2-1; 12 bases are a match to TRBD2. Germline V gene sequence: CDR1 SQVTM, CDR2 ANQGSEA. This CDR3 has 16 residues. V was pared by 7 bases and J by 0 bases, with 7 bases of the junction left unmatched. The CDR3 DNA sequence: TGCAGCGCCGGCGGACTAGCGGGGAGCTCCTACAATGAGCAGTTCTTC. Residues: CSAGGLAGSSYNEQFF.

J is TRBJ2-3 and V is TRBV6-5; D not resolved. The length of the CDR3 is 16 residues. In germline, CDR1 is MNHEY, CDR2 SVGAGI. Trimming pared 3 bases from V and 2 bases from J, leaving 15 bases between. CDR3 nucleotides: TGTGCCAGCAGTTATCACCCCTTGGCCGTCACAGATACGCAGTATTTT. Its translation is CASSYHPLAVTDTQYF.

V is TRBV5-6 and J is TRBJ2-3; a weak D match, TRBD2 (5 bases). This CDR3 contains 13 residues. Trimming left V 4 bases short and J 3 bases short, with 9 bases between. The germline CDR1 and CDR2 sequences are SGHDT and YYEEEE. As DNA, the CDR3 is TGTGCCAGCAGCACCCGAGGGACAGATACGCAGTATTTT. Protein sequence: CASSTRGTDTQYF. Based on the CDR3 plus reference TRBV5-6 and TRBJ2-3, the full variable domain is DAGVTQSPTHLIKTRGQQVTLRCSPKSGHDTVSWYQQALGQGPQFIFQYYEEEERQRGNFPDRFSGHQFPNYSSELNVNALLLGDSALYLCASSTRGTDTQYFGPGTRLTVL.

This chain links TRBV19 with TRBJ2-1; D assignment may be TRBD1 or TRBD2 (6 bases each). The length of the CDR3 is 16 residues. V gave up 6 bases and J gave up 7 bases, with 22 bases separating them. Germline V gene data show CDR1 as LNHDA and CDR2 as SQIVND (reference sequence). CDR3 in amino acids: CASSTFTGASGNEQFF. CDR3 DNA sequence: TGTGCCAGTAGCACTTTTACGGGGGCCTCAGGGAATGAGCAGTTCTTC.

CDR3 sequence reads: CASSGGFGTEAFF. CDR3 bases: TGCGCCAGCAGTGGAGGCTTTGGTACTGAAGCTTTCTTT. The V gene is TRBV10-2, the J gene TRBJ1-1; D not certain. This CDR3 is built from 13 residues. V lost 4 bases, J lost 5 bases, and 11 bases lay in between. Germline loops: CDR1 WSHSY, CDR2 SAAADI.

The genes are TRBV6-6 and TRBJ1-1; D uncertain. The CDR3 is 12 amino acids. The germline V gene has CDR1 MNHNY and CDR2 SVGAGI (reference sequence). V was clipped by 10 bases and J by 6 bases, with 15 bases between them. The CDR3 loop is CAIRSIIAEAFF. CDR3 DNA sequence: TGTGCCATCCGGAGTATAATTGCTGAAGCTTTCTTT.

The chain combines TRBV11-2 with TRBJ1-4; 7 positions match TRBD1. This CDR3 is built from 17 residues. Trimming cost V 2 bases and J 7 bases; bases outside gene matches: 13. Germline lookup yields CDR1 SGHAT and CDR2 FQNNGV. DNA for the CDR3: TGTGCCAGCAGCTTACGGGACAGTACCTTACCGGGTGAAAAACTGTTTTTT. Protein sequence: CASSLRDSTLPGEKLFF. Together with reference TRBV11-2 and TRBJ1-4, the CDR3 gives the full variable domain: EAGVAQSPRYKIIEKRQSVAFWCNPISGHATLYWYQQILGQGPKLLIQFQNNGVVDDSQLPKDRFSAERLKGVDSTLKIQPAKLEDSAVYLCASSLRDSTLPGEKLFFGSGTQLSVL.

The chain couples TRBV25-1 to TRBJ1-4; 9 nucleotides align to TRBD1. The CDR3 has 14 amino acids. J was trimmed by 8 bases and V by 4 bases; bases with no gene match: 5. The germline CDR1 and CDR2 sequences are MGHDK and SYGVNS. This CDR3 reads CASSGTGGGEKLFF. The CDR3, as DNA: TGTGCCAGCAGTGGAACAGGGGGCGGCGAAAAACTGTTTTTT.

The CDR3: CASYDRGNQPQHF. Written as DNA, the CDR3 is TGTGCCAGCTACGACAGGGGGAATCAGCCCCAGCATTTT. This chain links TRBV28 with TRBJ1-5; the match to TRBD1 covers 9 bases. Trimming cost V 8 bases and J 4 bases; bases outside gene matches: 3. Germline CDR1 is MDHEN and CDR2 is SYDVKM. This CDR3 comprises 13 residues.